The next 13 T cell receptor beta chains were all read from a single sample in a study of T cells after yellow fever vaccination. One entry per CDR3 protein results from TCRdb running MiXCR on the 5' RACE reads. The table has about 63,000 distinct CDR3 sequences, around 7.4% seen once; the top ten hold 36%. Sequencing used CD8+ T cells sorted from PBMCs, obtained 15 days after the yellow fever booster vaccination. Source of these receptors: a young man who received the YFV17D yellow fever vaccine.

This clonotype was recorded at least ten times. The CDR3 nucleotides are TGTGCCAGCAGTTTAGTGCGGGAGGGTGGGGAGCAGTTCTTC. Amino acids: CASSLVREGGEQFF. The genes are TRBV12-3 or TRBV12-4 and TRBJ2-1; 9 bases are shared with TRBD2. This CDR3 has 14 residues. V gave up 1 base and J gave up 10 bases; unmatched junction bases: 5.

Ten or more counts support this clonotype. The chain recombines TRBV20-1 with TRBJ2-5; 12 positions match TRBD2. The germline V gene has CDR1 DFQATT and CDR2 SNEGSKA (reference sequence). The CDR3 extends over 14 amino acids. J lost 1 base, V lost 5 bases, and 2 bases had no gene match. CDR3 DNA: TGCAGTGCTGGGACTAGCGGGTTCCAAGAGACCCAGTACTTC. Amino acids: CSAGTSGFQETQYF.

This CDR3 is CASSLVGAAHEQYF. CDR3 DNA: TGTGCCAGCAGTTTAGTCGGGGCCGCCCACGAGCAGTACTTC. The chain employs TRBV27 and TRBJ2-7; TRBD1 or TRBD2 may be the D gene (5 bases each). V lost 2 bases and J 5 bases, leaving 13 bases between the germline ends. The germline gives CDR1 MNHEY, CDR2 SMNVEV (reference sequence). The CDR3 length is 14 residues.

This clonotype was detected many times. The J gene is TRBJ2-2, the V gene TRBV29-1; 10 positions agree with TRBD2. V lost 2 bases to trimming and J lost 6 bases; unmatched junction nucleotides: 9. CDR3 size: 16 residues. Germline CDR1 reads SQVTM; CDR2 reads ANQGSEA. The CDR3 DNA reads as TGCAGCGTTGAACGCGCTAGCGGGAGACGGGCCGGGGAGCTGTTTTTT. Translation gives CSVERASGRRAGELFF.

This clonotype was detected many times. V and J are TRBV7-2 and TRBJ1-4; TRBD1 aligns across 8 bases. Germline values: CDR1 SGHTA, CDR2 FQGNSA. Trimming at V came to 5 bases and at J to 5 bases, leaving 7 bases not matched to a gene. CDR3 length equals 15 residues. CDR3 loop: CASSQWTGINEKLFF. Written as DNA, the CDR3 is TGTGCCAGCAGCCAATGGACAGGGATAAATGAAAAACTGTTTTTT.

This clonotype was recorded many times. The chain uses TRBV28 and TRBJ1-5; possibly TRBD1 for D (5 bases). The V end lost 6 bases, the J end lost 7 bases, and 16 bases lay between the germline ends. Germline CDR1 MDHEN, CDR2 SYDVKM. This CDR3 has 14 residues. Here the CDR3 DNA reads TGTGCCAGCAGCCTCAGCCCGGGGGGACAGCCCCAGCATTTT. It codes for CASSLSPGGQPQHF. Full variable domain (outside the CDR3, taken from reference TRBV28 and TRBJ1-5): DVKVTQSSRYLVKRTGEKVFLECVQDMDHENMFWYRQDPGLGLRLIYFSYDVKMKEKGDIPEGYSVSREKKERFSLILESASTNQTSMYLCASSLSPGGQPQHFGDGTRLSIL.

This clonotype was seen a handful of times. The genes are TRBV28 and TRBJ1-1, with 10 bases identical to TRBD1. Germline V gene data show CDR1 as MDHEN and CDR2 as SYDVKM. With 6 bases clipped from V and 1 base from J, the junction kept 11 bases outside the gene matches. The CDR3 length is 17 residues. CDR3 amino acids: CASRPPGQGLENTEAFF. The CDR3 DNA reads TGTGCCAGCAGGCCTCCGGGACAGGGGTTGGAGAACACTGAAGCTTTCTTT.

In its sample, this clonotype was seen many times. The V call is TRBV5-4, the J call TRBJ2-1, with a possible D match to TRBD1 (5 bases). The V gene lost 1 base and the J gene lost 4 bases, with 15 bases spanning the gap. The CDR3 contains 16 residues. Germline loops: CDR1 SGHNT, CDR2 YYREEE (reference sequence). The CDR3 region is CASSLWGRDPYNEQFF. CDR3 in DNA: TGTGCCAGCAGCTTGTGGGGCCGAGACCCTTACAATGAGCAGTTCTTC.

This clonotype was counted at least ten times. The rearrangement uses TRBV4-3 and TRBJ2-7, with D unclear. CDR3 size: 14 residues. V was clipped by 2 bases and J by 3 bases, with 11 bases between them. Germline assignment: CDR1 LGHNA and CDR2 YSLEER. Here the CDR3 DNA reads TGCGCCAGCAGCCAACGTAACGGAAACTACGAGCAGTACTTC. Its protein product is CASSQRNGNYEQYF.

This clonotype was seen many times. The chain uses TRBV20-1 and TRBJ2-7; tentatively, D is TRBD1 (6 bases). CDR3 size: 14 residues. Trimming cost V 0 bases and J 2 bases, with 11 bases left between them. Germline loops: CDR1 DFQATT, CDR2 SNEGSKA (reference sequence). The CDR3 nucleotides read TGCAGTGCTAGAGATTTACAGGGAGCCTACGAGCAGTACTTC. Translating it yields CSARDLQGAYEQYF.

This clonotype was seen repeatedly, ten times or more. V usage is TRBV11-2 and J usage is TRBJ1-3; the D gene is possibly TRBD1 (6 bases). Germline CDR1 SGHAT, CDR2 FQNNGV. With 1 base removed from V and 9 bases from J, the gap between germline ends came to 10 bases. The CDR3 loop spans 13 amino acids. CDR3 bases: TGTGCCAGCAGCTTAGCAGGGGACGGCACCATATATTTT. The encoded protein is CASSLAGDGTIYF.

The rearrangement uses TRBV24-1 and TRBJ2-1; D is ambiguous. V was pared by 2 bases and J by 8 bases, with 6 bases between. The CDR3 totals 12 residues. The germline V gene has CDR1 KGHDR and CDR2 SFDVKD. Here the CDR3 DNA reads TGTGCCACCAGTGATTGGGGTCATGAGCAGTTCTTC. Its protein is CATSDWGHEQFF.

This clonotype was counted many times. Written as DNA, the CDR3 is TGTGCCAGTAGTATAGATCGAGAAGATAATTCACCCCTCCACTTT. Protein: CASSIDREDNSPLHF. The rearrangement joins TRBV19 to TRBJ1-6, with D unresolved. Germline values: CDR1 LNHDA, CDR2 SQIVND (reference sequence). V was cut by 0 bases and J by 5 bases, with 8 bases left in between. The CDR3 has 15 amino acids.